This T cell receptor beta chain was sequenced in a study of T cells in Graves' hyperthyroidism and ophthalmopathy. Amplification yielded TCR beta CDR3 regions, with RNA transcripts as the source. The HTBI set primed first-round TCR CDR3 RT-PCR. TCRdb re-analysed the multiplex PCR reads in MiXCR, keeping a single row per CDR3 protein. The table includes some 560,000 distinct CDR3 sequences, less than 20% detected once. This clonotype was detected once. What it binds is not known. Given a much more abundant clone one base away, this may be a read error. Over 18 months, lack of ophthalmopathy progression marked Graves' hyperthyroidism as stable. Fresh peripheral blood, 10 ml, was the source of the PBMCs. The study's findings and limits: Ophthalmopathy was told apart from stable hyperthyroidism by a 13 V-J model. Most clonotypes expanded in the thyroid (above 0.001) were also present in blood.

This TCR came from a woman in her 30s with Graves' hyperthyroidism. The sample consisted of blood.

The CDR3 protein is CASTSSDSSVTEALF. The CDR3 region has the DNA TGTGCCAGCACTTCCAGTGACAGTTCGGTCACTGAAGCTCTCTTT. The chain combines TRBV6-2 or TRBV6-3 with TRBJ1-1, with a weak D call TRBD1 (5 bases). CDR3 size: 15 residues. In germline, CDR1 is MNHEY, CDR2 SVGEGT.